This TCR beta chain was documented in a study of somatic mutations in T cells in chronic GVHD (dated by TCRdb to 2018 to 2020). This clone was counted between two and nine times. Its specific antigen is unknown. No much larger clone is present one base from it, and per-base qualities are unavailable. For sorting, staining was done with anti-CD3, anti-CD4, anti-CD8 and a Vbeta20 antibody from the IOTest Beta Mark kit on a FACSAria III, reaching purity above 97%. Peripheral blood was drawn into sodium heparin tubes, and mononuclear cells were separated by Ficoll-Paque PLUS density gradient centrifugation. Before TCRbeta deep sequencing, the CD4+ Vbeta20+, CD4+ Vbeta20-, and CD8+ T cell fractions were FACS-sorted. Isolated genomic DNA was used for TCRbeta deep sequencing. TCRbeta CDR3 sequencing and initial data processing were performed as a commercial service with the immunoSEQ assay. On the study's bioinformatics: Reads were demultiplexed, adapter and primer sequences were trimmed, similar clones were merged through frequency-ratio clustering, and V, D, J genes were annotated using IMGT. TCRdb provides this immuneACCESS table in a form limited to in-frame rearrangements. Some clones are lacking; in checked studies, under half of them reflect an unresolved V gene, and why the rest are absent is not known. For V, J and clone size, that table is used; D and trimming come from the DNA. The sample has 11,000 to 15,000 clones on record, more than 75% of them singletons. About 30% of the sample is taken by the ten largest.

Via the germline V gene, CDR1 is SNHLY and CDR2 FYNNEI. V trim: 5 bases; J trim: 10 bases; unmatched bases: 13. The CDR3 measures 14 amino acids from cysteine to phenylalanine. Only the CDR3 DNA is retained, 42 bases long and in frame from the first base. Source material: Vbeta20-negative CD4+ T cells from blood. The label giving this sample's cell subset or site can be read as: CD4+ T cells sorted as TCR Vbeta20 negative by flow cytometry. Recombination connected TRBV2 to TRBJ1-2, with 7 bases matching TRBD1. This TCR came from a male patient aged 50 to 59 with chronic graft-versus-host disease. After a transplant, some T cells may be the graft donor's own cells. CDR3 protein: CASSTGQRGSLYTF. The bases are TGTGCCAGCAGTACGGGACAGAGGGGGTCCCTCTACACCTTC.